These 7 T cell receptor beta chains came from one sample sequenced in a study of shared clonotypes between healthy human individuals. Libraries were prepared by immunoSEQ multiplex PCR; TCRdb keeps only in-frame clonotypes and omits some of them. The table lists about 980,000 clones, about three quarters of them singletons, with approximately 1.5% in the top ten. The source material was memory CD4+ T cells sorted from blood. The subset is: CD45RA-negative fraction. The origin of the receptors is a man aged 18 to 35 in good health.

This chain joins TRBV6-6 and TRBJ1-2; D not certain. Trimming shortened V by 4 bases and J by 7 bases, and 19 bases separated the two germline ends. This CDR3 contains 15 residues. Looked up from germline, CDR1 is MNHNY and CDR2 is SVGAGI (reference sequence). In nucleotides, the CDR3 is TGTGCCAGCAGTTTGGTTGTGGGGTCGGTGGGTGGCTACACCTTC. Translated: CASSLVVGSVGGYTF.

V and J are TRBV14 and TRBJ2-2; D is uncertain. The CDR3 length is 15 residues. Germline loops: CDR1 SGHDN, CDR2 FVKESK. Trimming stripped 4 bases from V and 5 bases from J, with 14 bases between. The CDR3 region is CASSPTGGFTGELFF. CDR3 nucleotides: TGTGCCAGCAGCCCGACGGGTGGATTTACCGGGGAGCTGTTTTTT.

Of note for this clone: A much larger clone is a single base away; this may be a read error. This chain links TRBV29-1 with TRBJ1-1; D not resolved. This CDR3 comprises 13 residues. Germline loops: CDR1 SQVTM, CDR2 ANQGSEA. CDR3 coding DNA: TGCGGCGTCCCCGGTCTTGGGGACACTGAAGCTTTCTTT. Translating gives CGVPGLGDTEAFF. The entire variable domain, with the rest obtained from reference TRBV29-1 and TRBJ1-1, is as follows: SAVISQKPSRDICQRGTSLTIQCQVDSQVTMMFWYRQQPGQSLTLIATANQGSEATYESGFVIDKFPISRPNLTFSTLTVSNMSPEDSSIYLCGVPGLGDTEAFFGQGTRLTVV.

The CDR3 here is CASSQDGGGAGYGYTF. CDR3 bases: TGCGCCAGCAGCCAAGATGGCGGGGGGGCGGGATATGGCTACACCTTC. The chain has TRBV4-3 and TRBJ1-2; TRBD1 might be the D (6 bases). V was shortened by 0 bases and J by 5 bases, with 16 bases between the two germline ends. Germline CDR1 and CDR2: LGHNA and YSLEER. The CDR3 runs to 16 residues.

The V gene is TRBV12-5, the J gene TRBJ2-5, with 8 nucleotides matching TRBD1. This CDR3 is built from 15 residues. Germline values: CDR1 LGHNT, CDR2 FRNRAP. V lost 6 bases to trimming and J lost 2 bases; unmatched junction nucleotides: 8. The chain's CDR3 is CASGGQGLGQETQYF. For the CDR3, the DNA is TGTGCTAGTGGCGGACAGGGCCTAGGACAAGAGACCCAGTACTTC.

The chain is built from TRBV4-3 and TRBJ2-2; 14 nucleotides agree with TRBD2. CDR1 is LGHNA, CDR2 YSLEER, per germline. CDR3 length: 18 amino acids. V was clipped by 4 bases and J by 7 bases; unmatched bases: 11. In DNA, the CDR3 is TGCGCCAGCAGCCCCTCGGGACTAGCGGGAGATTTTATCGGGGAGCTGTTTTTT. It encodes CASSPSGLAGDFIGELFF.

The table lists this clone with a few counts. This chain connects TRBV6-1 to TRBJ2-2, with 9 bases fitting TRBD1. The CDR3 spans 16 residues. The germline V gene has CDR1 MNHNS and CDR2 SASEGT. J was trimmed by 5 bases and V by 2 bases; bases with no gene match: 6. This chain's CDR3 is CASSEPTGGGTGELFF. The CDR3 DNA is TGTGCCAGCAGTGAACCGACAGGGGGAGGAACCGGGGAGCTGTTTTTT.